The source of this T cell receptor beta chain is a study of T-cell memory formation after mild COVID-19. Findings and limits, study-wide: CD4+ clones that contracted lay mainly in CM and EM; CD8+ ones lay in EMRA.

One entry per CDR3 protein, called by TCRdb with MiXCR from the 5' RACE reads. This sample has 160,000 or so distinct CDR3 sequences; around a third occur once, and the top ten carry about 12%. In the case of this clonotype: What it binds is unknown.

The V and J ends lost 8 bases and 6 bases respectively, with 14 bases between them. From germline, CDR1 is MNHEY and CDR2 SMNVEV (reference sequence). The length of the CDR3 is 12 residues. The clonotype originates from an adult woman who had mild COVID-19 (a few samples of this study predate the infection). Cell type and time point are not known. The sample comprised PBMCs or a T cell subset sorted from them (not recorded which). V usage is TRBV27 and J usage is TRBJ2-7; possible D gene TRBD2, 6 bases. CDR3 residues: CASGLGGGEQYF. CDR3 bases: TGTGCCAGCGGCCTGGGGGGAGGCGAGCAGTACTTC.